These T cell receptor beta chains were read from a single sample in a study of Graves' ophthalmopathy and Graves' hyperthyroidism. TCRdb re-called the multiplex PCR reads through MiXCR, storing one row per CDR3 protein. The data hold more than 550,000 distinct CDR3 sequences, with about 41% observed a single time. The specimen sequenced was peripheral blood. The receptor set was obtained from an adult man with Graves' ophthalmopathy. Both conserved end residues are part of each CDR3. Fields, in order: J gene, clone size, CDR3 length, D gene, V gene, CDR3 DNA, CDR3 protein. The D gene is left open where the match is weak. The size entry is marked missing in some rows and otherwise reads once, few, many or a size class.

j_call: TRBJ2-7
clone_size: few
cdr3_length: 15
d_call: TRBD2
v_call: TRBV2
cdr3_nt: TGTGCCAGTTCTAGGTTCGGGACTAGCGGTTACGAGCAGTACTTC
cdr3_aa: CASSRFGTSGYEQYF

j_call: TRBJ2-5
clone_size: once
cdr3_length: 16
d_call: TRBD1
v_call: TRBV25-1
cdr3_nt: TGTGCCAGCAGTGCTAGCCCGGGACAGATCCAAGAGACCCAGTACTTC
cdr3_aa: CASSASPGQIQETQYF

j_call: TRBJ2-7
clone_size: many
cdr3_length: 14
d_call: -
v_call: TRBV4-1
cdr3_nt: TGCGCCAGCAGCCTGAGACAGGACCCCTACGAGCAGTACTTC
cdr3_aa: CASSLRQDPYEQYF

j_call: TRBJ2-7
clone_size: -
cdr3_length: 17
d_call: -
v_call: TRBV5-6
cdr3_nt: TGTGCCAGCAGCTTACCGAATCAGGCAGGAACATCCTACGAGCAGTACTTC
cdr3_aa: CASSLPNQAGTSYEQYF

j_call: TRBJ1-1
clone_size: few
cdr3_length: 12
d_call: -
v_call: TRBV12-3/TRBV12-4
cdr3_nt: TGTGCCAGTTTTGGCAGCCTCACTGAAGCTTTCTTT
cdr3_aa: CASFGSLTEAFF

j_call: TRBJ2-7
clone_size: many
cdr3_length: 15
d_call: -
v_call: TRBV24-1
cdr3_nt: TGTGCCACCAGTGACAGGGATCCTGCCTCCTACGAGCAGTACTTC
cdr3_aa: CATSDRDPASYEQYF

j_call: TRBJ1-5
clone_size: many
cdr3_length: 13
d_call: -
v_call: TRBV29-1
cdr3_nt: TGCAGCGTTGCGGGCGGAGTGATGCAGCCCCAGCATTTT
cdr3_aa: CSVAGGVMQPQHF

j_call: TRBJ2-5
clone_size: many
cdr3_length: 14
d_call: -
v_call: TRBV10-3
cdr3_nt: TGTGCCGCATCGGAAGGGAGGCGACGAGAGACCCAGTACTTC
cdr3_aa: CAASEGRRRETQYF

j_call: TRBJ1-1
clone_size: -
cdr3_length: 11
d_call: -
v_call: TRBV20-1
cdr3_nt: TGCAGTGAGGGGGACCCAGATGAAGCTTTCTTT
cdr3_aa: CSEGDPDEAFF

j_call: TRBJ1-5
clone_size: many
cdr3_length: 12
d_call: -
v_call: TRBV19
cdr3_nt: TGTGCCAGTAGTACACGATACCAGCCCCAGCATTTT
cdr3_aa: CASSTRYQPQHF

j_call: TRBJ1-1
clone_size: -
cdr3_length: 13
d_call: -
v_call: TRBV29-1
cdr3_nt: TGCAGCTCGTGGGGAGGGGGAAACACTGAAGCTTTCTTT
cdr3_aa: CSSWGGGNTEAFF

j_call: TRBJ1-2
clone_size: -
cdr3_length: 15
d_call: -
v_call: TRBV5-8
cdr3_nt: TGTGCCAGCAGCGGAGCAGGCCGACTCCACTATGGCTACACCTTC
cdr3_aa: CASSGAGRLHYGYTF

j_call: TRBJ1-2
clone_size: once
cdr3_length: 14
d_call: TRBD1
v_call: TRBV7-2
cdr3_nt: TGTGCCAGCAGTTTCGGGACAGGGGTCTATGGCTACACCTTC
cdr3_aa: CASSFGTGVYGYTF

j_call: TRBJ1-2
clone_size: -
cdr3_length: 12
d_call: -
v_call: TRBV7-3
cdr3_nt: TGTGCCAGCACCACACCCAGCTATGGCTACACCTTC
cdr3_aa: CASTTPSYGYTF

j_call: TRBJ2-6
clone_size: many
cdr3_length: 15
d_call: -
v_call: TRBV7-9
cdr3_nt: TGTGCCAGCAGCTTCGGGGGCTCTGGGGCCAACGTCCTGACTTTC
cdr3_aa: CASSFGGSGANVLTF

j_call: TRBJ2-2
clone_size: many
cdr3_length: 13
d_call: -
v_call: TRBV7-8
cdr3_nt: TGTGCCAGCAGCTTAAGGGTCGCCGGGGAGCTGTTTTTT
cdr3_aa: CASSLRVAGELFF

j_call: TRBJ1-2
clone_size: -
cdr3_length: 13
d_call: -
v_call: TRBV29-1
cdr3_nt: TGCAGCTCACCACCGGTTCAGGTTGATGGCTACACCTTC
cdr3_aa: CSSPPVQVDGYTF

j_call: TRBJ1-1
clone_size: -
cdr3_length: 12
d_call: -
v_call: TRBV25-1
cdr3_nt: TGTGCCAGGGGTGTAGGGAACACTGAAGCTTTCTTT
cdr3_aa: CARGVGNTEAFF

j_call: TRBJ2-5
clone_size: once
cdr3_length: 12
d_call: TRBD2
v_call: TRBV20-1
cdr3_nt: TGCAGTGCTAGAGATCGGCGGGGGGCCCAGTACTTC
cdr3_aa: CSARDRRGAQYF

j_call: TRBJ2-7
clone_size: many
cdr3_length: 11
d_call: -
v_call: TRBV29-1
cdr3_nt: TGCAGCGTTGGACGGTCCTACGAGCAGTACTTC
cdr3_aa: CSVGRSYEQYF

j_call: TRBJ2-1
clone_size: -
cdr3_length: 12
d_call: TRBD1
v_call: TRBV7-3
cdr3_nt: TGTGCCAGCAGCCCCCAGGGGGATGAGCAGTTCTTC
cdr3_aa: CASSPQGDEQFF

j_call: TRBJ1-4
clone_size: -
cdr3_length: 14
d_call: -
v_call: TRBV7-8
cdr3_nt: -
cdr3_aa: CASSSSGVLKNCFF

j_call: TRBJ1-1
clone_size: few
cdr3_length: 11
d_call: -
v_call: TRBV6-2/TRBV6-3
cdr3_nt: TGTGCCAGCAGCCGCGGATCTGAAGCTTTCTTT
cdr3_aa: CASSRGSEAFF

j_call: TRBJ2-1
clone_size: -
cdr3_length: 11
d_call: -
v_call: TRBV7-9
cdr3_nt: TGTGCCAGCAGCTTAGAGGATGAGCAGTTCTTC
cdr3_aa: CASSLEDEQFF

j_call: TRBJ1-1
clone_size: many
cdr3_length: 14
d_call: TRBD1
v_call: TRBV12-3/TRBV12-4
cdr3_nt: TGTGCCAGCAGCTACCTGACAGGGGGCACTGAAGCTTTCTTT
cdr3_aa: CASSYLTGGTEAFF

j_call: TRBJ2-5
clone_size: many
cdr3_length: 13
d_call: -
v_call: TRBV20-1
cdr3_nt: TGCAGTGCTATGGGGGTTGGACAAGAGACCCAGTACTTC
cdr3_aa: CSAMGVGQETQYF

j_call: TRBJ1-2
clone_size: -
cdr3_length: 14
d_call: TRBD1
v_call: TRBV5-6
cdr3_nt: TGTGCCAGCAGCTTGACAGGGGATTCCGACGGCTACACCTTC
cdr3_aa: CASSLTGDSDGYTF

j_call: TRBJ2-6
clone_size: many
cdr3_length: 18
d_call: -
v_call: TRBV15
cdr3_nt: TGTGCCACCAGCAGCGGGTTAGGTTGGGCCCCTGGGGCCAACGTCCTGACTTTC
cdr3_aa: CATSSGLGWAPGANVLTF

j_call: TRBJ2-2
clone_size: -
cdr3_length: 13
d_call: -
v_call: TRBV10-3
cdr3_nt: TGTGCCATCAGTTTCGGTAACACCGGGGAGCTGTTTTTT
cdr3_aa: CAISFGNTGELFF

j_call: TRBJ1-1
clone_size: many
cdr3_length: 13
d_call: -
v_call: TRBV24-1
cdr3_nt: TGTGCCACCAGGGCAGGATTGAACACTGAAGCTTTCTTT
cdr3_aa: CATRAGLNTEAFF

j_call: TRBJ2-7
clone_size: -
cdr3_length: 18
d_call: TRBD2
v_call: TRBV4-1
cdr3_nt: TGCGCCAGCAGCCAAGATGGGGGGACTAGCGGGAGGCTCGACGAGCAGTACTTC
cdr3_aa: CASSQDGGTSGRLDEQYF

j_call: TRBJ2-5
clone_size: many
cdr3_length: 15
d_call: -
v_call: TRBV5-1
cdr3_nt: TGCGCCAGCAGCTTGAGTGCAGGGTCTGGCGAGACCCAGTACTTC
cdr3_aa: CASSLSAGSGETQYF

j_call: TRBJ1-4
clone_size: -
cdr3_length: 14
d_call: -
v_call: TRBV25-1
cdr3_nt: TGTGCCAGCGTTGCGGGGGGGAATAATGAAAAACTGTTTTTT
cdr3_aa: CASVAGGNNEKLFF

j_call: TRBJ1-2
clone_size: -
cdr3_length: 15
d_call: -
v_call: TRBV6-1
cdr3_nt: TGTGCCAGCAGGCTACGACAGGATGCTAACTATGGCTACACCTTC
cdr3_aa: CASRLRQDANYGYTF

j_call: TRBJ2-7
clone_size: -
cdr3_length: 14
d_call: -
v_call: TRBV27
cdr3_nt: TGTGCCAGCAGTGAACAGGGTATTTGGGACGAGCAGTACTTC
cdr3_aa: CASSEQGIWDEQYF

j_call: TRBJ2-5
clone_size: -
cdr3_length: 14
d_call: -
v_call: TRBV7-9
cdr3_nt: TGTGCCAGCAGCTTCGACAGGCTGAAAGAGACCCAGTACTTC
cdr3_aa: CASSFDRLKETQYF

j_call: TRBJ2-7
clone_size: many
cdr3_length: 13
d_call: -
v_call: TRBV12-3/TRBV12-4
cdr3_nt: TGTGCCAGCAGTCTCACCAGGTCCTACGAGCAGTACTTC
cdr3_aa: CASSLTRSYEQYF

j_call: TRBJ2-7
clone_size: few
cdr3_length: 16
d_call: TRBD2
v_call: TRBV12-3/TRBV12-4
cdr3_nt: TGTGCCAGCAGTTCCTGGACTAGCGTAAGCTCCTACGAGCAGTACTTC
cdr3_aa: CASSSWTSVSSYEQYF